A single sample is the source of the 3 T cell receptor beta chains below, sequenced in a study (dated by TCRdb to about 2016). Preparation of the library involved RT-PCR. Sequencing took place on an Illumina MiSeq. TCRdb cleaned the public reads at Q25 with fastp, built clones with MiXCR and kept in-frame beta chains. Every distinct CDR3 protein forms one entry, paired with its most common genes and DNA. The sample table records about 700,000 distinct CDR3 sequences; 12% to 15% of these occur just once. The ten largest clonotypes hold 3.6% of the sample. The sequencing sample was made of memory CD4+ T cells from blood. Every receptor here comes from a female donor in good health, serving as a healthy control.

The chain recombines TRBV10-3 with TRBJ2-1, with unresolved D. The CDR3 consists of 14 residues. CDR1 and CDR2 from the germline V gene are ENHRY and SYGVKD. V shed 3 bases and J shed 3 bases, with 9 bases lying between them. The CDR3 here is CAISDGDFYNEQFF. CDR3 nucleotide sequence: TGTGCCATCAGTGATGGAGATTTCTACAATGAGCAGTTCTTC.

This clonotype was counted many times. V usage is TRBV12-3 or TRBV12-4 and J usage is TRBJ2-7, with D perhaps given as TRBD1 or TRBD2 (5 bases each). Trimming left V 11 bases short and J 0 bases short, with 11 bases between. The CDR3 is 12 residues long. The chain's CDR3 is CARRDGSYEQYF. The CDR3 nucleotides are TGTGCCCGACGGGACGGCTCCTACGAGCAGTACTTC.

In this sample, this clonotype turned up many times. The genes are TRBV9 and TRBJ2-1; no clear D. Per the germline V gene, CDR1 is SGDLS and CDR2 is YYNGEE. This CDR3 has 14 residues. Trimming took off 5 bases at V and 0 bases at J, with 9 bases between the two ends. This chain's CDR3 is CASRPLSSYNEQFF. CDR3 sequence (DNA): TGTGCCAGCAGGCCGTTGAGCTCCTACAATGAGCAGTTCTTC.